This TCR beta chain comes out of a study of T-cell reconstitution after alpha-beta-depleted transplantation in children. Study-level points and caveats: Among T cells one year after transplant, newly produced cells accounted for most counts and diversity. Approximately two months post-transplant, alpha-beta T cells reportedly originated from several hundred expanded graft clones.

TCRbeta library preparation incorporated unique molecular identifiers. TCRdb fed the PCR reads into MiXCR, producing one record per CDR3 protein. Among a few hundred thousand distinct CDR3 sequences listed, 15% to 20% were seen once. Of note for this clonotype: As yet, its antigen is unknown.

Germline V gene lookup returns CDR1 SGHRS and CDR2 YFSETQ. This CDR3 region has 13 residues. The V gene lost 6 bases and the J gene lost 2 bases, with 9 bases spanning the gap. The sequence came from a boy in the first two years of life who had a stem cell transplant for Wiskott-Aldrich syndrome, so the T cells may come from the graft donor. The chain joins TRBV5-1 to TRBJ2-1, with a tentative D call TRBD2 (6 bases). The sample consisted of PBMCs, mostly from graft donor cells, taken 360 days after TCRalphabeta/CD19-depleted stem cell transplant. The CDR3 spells CASMRDTYNEQFF. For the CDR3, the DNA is TGCGCCAGCATGCGGGATACCTACAATGAGCAGTTCTTC.